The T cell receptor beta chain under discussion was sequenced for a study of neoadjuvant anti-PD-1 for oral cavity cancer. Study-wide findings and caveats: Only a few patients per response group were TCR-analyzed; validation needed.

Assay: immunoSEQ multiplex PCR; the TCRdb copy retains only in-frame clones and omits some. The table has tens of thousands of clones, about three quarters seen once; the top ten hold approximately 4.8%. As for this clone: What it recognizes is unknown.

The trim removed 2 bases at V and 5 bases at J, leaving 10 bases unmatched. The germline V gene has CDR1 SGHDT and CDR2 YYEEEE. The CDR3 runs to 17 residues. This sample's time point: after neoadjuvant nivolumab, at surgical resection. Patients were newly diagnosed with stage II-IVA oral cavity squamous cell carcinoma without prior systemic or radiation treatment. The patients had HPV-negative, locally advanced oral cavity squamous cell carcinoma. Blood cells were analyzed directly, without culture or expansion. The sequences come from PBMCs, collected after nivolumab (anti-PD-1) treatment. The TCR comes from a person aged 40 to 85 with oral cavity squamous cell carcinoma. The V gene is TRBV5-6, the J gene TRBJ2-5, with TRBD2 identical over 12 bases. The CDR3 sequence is CASSFLAGGPEDETQYF. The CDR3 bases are TGTGCCAGCAGCTTCCTAGCGGGGGGGCCGGAGGACGAGACCCAGTACTTC. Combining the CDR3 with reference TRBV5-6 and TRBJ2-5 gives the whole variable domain DAGVTQSPTHLIKTRGQQVTLRCSPKSGHDTVSWYQQALGQGPQFIFQYYEEEERQRGNFPDRFSGHQFPNYSSELNVNALLLGDSALYLCASSFLAGGPEDETQYFGPGTRLLVL.